This TCR beta chain was captured by sequencing in a study of T cell repertoires in cytomegalovirus infection. This clonotype has only a few counts. Unmatched junction bases numbered 9, after V lost 5 bases and J lost 5 bases. The CDR3 spans 15 residues. CDR1 and CDR2 (germline): MNHNS, SASEGT. MiXCR was run by TCRdb on the reads, yielding one entry per CDR3 protein. Of roughly 320,000 distinct CDR3 sequences listed, over 7.5% are singletons. Sequencing was performed on PBMCs. The clonotype comes from a human donor in good health (CMV status not recorded). Some clones in this sample may be carry-over from other donors' samples. The chain links TRBV6-1 to TRBJ2-1; 7 bases agree with TRBD2. CDR3 loop: CASSYFGTNNNEQFF. In DNA form, the CDR3 reads TGTGCCAGCAGTTACTTCGGGACTAATAACAATGAGCAGTTCTTC.